A selection of T cell receptor beta chains follows, all from one sample in a study of siplizumab effects on memory and regulatory T cells. The method was immunoSEQ multiplex PCR; TCRdb's version includes in-frame clones alone and lacks a portion of them. The sample includes 50,000 to 55,000 clones, roughly 97% of them seen just once. The sequenced sample was naive CD4+ T cells sorted from blood. The receptors here all came from a human donor in good health. Both conserved end residues are part of each CDR3. The D gene is left open where the match is weak. Part of the rows lack a size; the others show once, few, many or a class for expanded clones.

size,V,J,D,CDR3,DNA
-,TRBV7-3,TRBJ2-3,TRBD1,CASSFPGTGGADTQYF,TGTGCCAGCAGCTTTCCGGGGACAGGGGGCGCAGATACGCAGTATTTT
-,TRBV27,TRBJ2-2,TRBD2,CASSPPGGAGTGELFF,TGTGCCAGCAGCCCCCCGGGGGGAGCGGGCACCGGGGAGCTGTTTTTT
-,TRBV30,TRBJ1-5,-,CAWSVRANQPQHF,TGTGCCTGGAGTGTACGGGCCAATCAGCCCCAGCATTTT
once,TRBV7-2,TRBJ1-2,-,CASSLTWKGRANYGYTF,TGTGCCAGCAGCTTAACTTGGAAGGGCAGGGCTAACTATGGCTACACCTTC
-,TRBV9,TRBJ1-1,-,CASAHRSWNTEAFF,TGTGCCAGCGCGCACCGGTCGTGGAACACTGAAGCTTTCTTT
once,TRBV5-1,TRBJ2-3,TRBD2,CASGAFPTSGTTDTQYF,TGCGCCAGCGGCGCCTTCCCCACTAGCGGGACCACAGATACGCAGTATTTT
-,TRBV4-1,TRBJ2-1,TRBD2,CASSQGGLAGEQFF,TGCGCCAGCAGCCAGGGAGGACTAGCGGGTGAGCAGTTCTTC
-,TRBV7-6,TRBJ2-7,TRBD1,CASNRGDRGQEQYF,TGTGCCAGCAATCGGGGAGACAGGGGTCAAGAGCAGTACTTC
-,TRBV6-5,TRBJ1-5,-,CASSYTKTGPQHF,TGTGCCAGCAGTTACACTAAAACGGGGCCCCAGCATTTT
-,TRBV2,TRBJ1-1,TRBD1,CASRESGQGSEAFF,TGTGCCAGCAGAGAATCGGGACAGGGCTCCGAAGCTTTCTTT
-,TRBV28,TRBJ1-2,-,CASGRSNYGYTF,TGTGCCAGCGGGAGATCTAACTATGGCTACACCTTC
-,TRBV7-2,TRBJ2-7,-,CASSLGPIAYEQYF,TGTGCCAGCAGCTTAGGGCCGATAGCCTACGAGCAGTACTTC
-,TRBV11-2,TRBJ1-3,-,CASSGRVGSGNTIYF,TGTGCCAGCAGCGGCAGGGTAGGATCTGGAAACACCATATATTTT
once,TRBV6-6,TRBJ2-1,-,CASRTALGTKTNEQFF,TGTGCCAGCAGAACCGCACTAGGAACTAAAACCAATGAGCAGTTCTTC
-,TRBV4-1,TRBJ2-5,-,CASSQDRPQETQYF,TGCGCCAGCAGCCAAGATAGGCCGCAAGAGACCCAGTACTTC
-,TRBV19,TRBJ2-2,-,CASTADAWAGELFF,TGTGCCAGTACCGCCGATGCCTGGGCCGGGGAGCTGTTTTTT
-,TRBV7-2,TRBJ2-3,-,CASSDSDTQYF,TGTGCCAGCAGCGATTCAGATACGCAGTATTTT
-,TRBV7-7,TRBJ2-2,-,CASSLEGAPGELFF,TGTGCTAGCAGCTTAGAAGGGGCGCCCGGGGAGCTGTTTTTT
-,TRBV5-1,TRBJ2-7,-,CATKQGSGTTSYEQYF,TGCGCCACTAAACAGGGGAGCGGGACCACATCCTACGAGCAGTACTTC
few,TRBV5-4,TRBJ2-2,TRBD1,CASSLPGTGVPGELFF,TGTGCCAGCAGCCTACCCGGGACAGGGGTCCCCGGGGAGCTGTTTTTT
-,TRBV6-1,TRBJ1-5,TRBD1,CASSEVGTGRYSNQPQHF,TGTGCCAGCAGTGAAGTCGGGACAGGGCGTTATAGCAATCAGCCCCAGCATTTT
-,TRBV19,TRBJ2-1,TRBD2,CASSPGTSGRAGFEQFF,TGTGCCAGTAGTCCTGGGACTAGCGGGAGGGCCGGCTTTGAGCAGTTCTTC
-,TRBV30,TRBJ2-1,TRBD2,CAWSTREGGSRYNEQFF,TGTGCCTGGAGTACTCGAGAGGGCGGGAGTAGGTACAATGAGCAGTTCTTC
-,TRBV5-1,TRBJ2-1,-,CASSPGTDNEQFF,TGCGCCAGCAGCCCCGGGACTGACAATGAGCAGTTCTTC
-,TRBV9,TRBJ2-1,TRBD1,CASSLQTGEYEQFF,TGTGCCAGCAGCCTCCAGACAGGGGAGTATGAGCAGTTCTTC
once,TRBV5-4,TRBJ1-1,TRBD1,CASSLRTGMNTEAFF,TGTGCCAGCAGCCTGCGGACAGGAATGAACACTGAAGCTTTCTTT
-,TRBV6-5,TRBJ2-7,-,CASSYSGGPNYEQYF,TGTGCCAGCAGTTACTCTGGCGGACCGAACTACGAGCAGTACTTC
once,TRBV4-1,TRBJ2-7,TRBD1,CASSQSGRGHYEQYF,TGCGCCAGCAGCCAATCCGGCAGGGGGCACTACGAGCAGTACTTC
-,TRBV19,TRBJ1-5,TRBD1,CASSIDHGQGFSQPQHF,TGTGCCAGTAGTATAGATCATGGACAGGGGTTTAGTCAGCCCCAGCATTTT
-,TRBV5-4,TRBJ1-5,TRBD1,CASSRQGYQPQHF,TGTGCCAGCAGTAGACAGGGGTATCAGCCCCAGCATTTT
-,TRBV29-1,TRBJ1-2,TRBD1,CSVGTGGYGYTF,TGCAGCGTCGGGACAGGGGGCTATGGCTACACCTTC
-,TRBV5-4,TRBJ1-2,TRBD1,CASSLVGTGKYGYTF,TGTGCCAGCAGCTTGGTTGGGACAGGCAAATATGGCTACACCTTC
-,TRBV14,TRBJ2-7,-,CASSQEQATYEQYF,TGTGCCAGCAGCCAAGAACAGGCCACCTACGAGCAGTACTTC
-,TRBV30,TRBJ2-5,TRBD1,CAWTGQGRGETQYF,TGTGCCTGGACAGGACAGGGTCGTGGAGAGACCCAGTACTTC
-,TRBV7-8,TRBJ2-5,TRBD2,CASSLNSGGETQYF,TGTGCCAGCAGCTTAAATTCGGGGGGGGAGACCCAGTACTTC
-,TRBV15,TRBJ2-7,-,CATSRGGTSYEQYF,TGTGCCACCAGCAGAGGGGGGACCTCCTACGAGCAGTACTTC
once,TRBV19,TRBJ2-3,TRBD2,CASSIGAPLAAGLDTQYF,TGTGCCAGTAGTATAGGCGCACCACTAGCGGCCGGTCTAGATACGCAGTATTTT
-,TRBV11-2,TRBJ2-6,-,CASSPTSAGANVLTF,TGTGCCAGCAGCCCCACTAGTGCTGGGGCCAACGTCCTGACTTTC